This T cell receptor beta chain was recorded in a study of early T cells in non-severe SARS-CoV-2 infection (dated by TCRdb to the early 2020s). About the investigation overall: Because TCR sequencing was done on bulk RNA from unsorted whole blood, the alpha and beta chains could not be paired.

This clonotype occurred a few times. The antigen this receptor binds is unknown. Per-base qualities were not stored, and no clone one base away is much larger. Paper-wide results and their limitations: VDJdb matching was skewed toward anti-spike CD8 responses and likely underestimated virus-specific expansions, missing private and CD4 specificities.

The germline V gene (reference sequence) gives CDR1 as LNHDA and CDR2 as SQIVND. The CDR3, cysteine through phenylalanine, is 16 amino acids long. Of the read, only the CDR3 DNA is kept; its 48 bases are in frame from base 1. V and J are truncated by 3 bases and 3 bases respectively, leaving an intervening sequence of 15 bases. A case-control design nested within a healthcare worker cohort in London, UK, was used, with weekly nasopharyngeal swab PCR tests and blood sampling performed. Healthcare workers were recruited during the week of the UK lockdown, between 23 and 31 March 2020, and followed weekly for up to 16 weeks. The library was built by means of 5' RACE. Sequenced using a NextSeq 500. To correct for sequencing error and PCR bias, the TCR library protocol tagged individual cDNA molecules with unique molecular identifiers. Both TCR alpha and beta chains were sequenced, and tight co-correlation was observed between alpha and beta sequence abundances in each sample. The authors processed their data as follows. Decombinator V4 was used to annotate TCR sequences for V gene, J gene and CDR3. Expanded TCRs were defined as changing significantly between any two time points under a Poisson model with p below 0.0001. TCR abundances were normalised to the total number of TCRs sequenced per sample and expressed as counts per million. TRAV1-2 paired with TRAJ12, TRAJ20 or TRAJ33 defined MAIT TCRs, while TRAV10 paired with TRAJ18 defined iNKT TCRs. A search of VDJdb, accessed on 1 November 2021, was run for TCRs annotated to CMV, EBV and SARS-CoV-2, with TCRs annotated for multiple antigens excluded. Clones were called with MiXCR by TCRdb after fastp trimmed the public reads at Q25, and only in-frame beta chains were retained. CDR3 protein duplicates are merged, each entry listing the most common genes and DNA. Here the V and J calls rest on TCRdb's processing, not on the authors' analysis. This sample lists about 40,000 distinct CDR3 sequences; about 5.3% were detected once. Around 5.8% of the sample lies in the top ten.

Sample: whole blood, taken at baseline. This clonotype was obtained from an adult who was a healthcare worker with PCR-confirmed SARS-CoV-2 infection or an uninfected control (not recorded which). Rearrangement joined TRBV19 to TRBJ2-1, with a weak D call of TRBD2 (6 bases match). The nucleotide sequence is given as TGTGCCAGTAGTATTTTTTTCGCTAGCGACTACAATGAGCAGTTCTTC. The translation is CASSIFFASDYNEQFF. This CDR3, with the reference TRBV19 and TRBJ2-1 proteins standing in past its ends, gives the full variable domain DGGITQSPKYLFRKEGQNVTLSCEQNLNHDAMYWYRQDPGQGLRLIYYSQIVNDFQKGDIAEGYSVSREKKESFPLTVTSAQKNPTAFYLCASSIFFASDYNEQFFGPGTRLTVL.